The present TCR beta chain was sequenced within a study of cytomegalovirus exposure and HLA in healthy donors. V was cut by 9 bases and J by 4 bases, with 7 bases left in between. The CDR3 consists of 11 residues. Germline CDR1 and CDR2: MDHEN and SYDVKM. Researchers ran the PCR with 60 Vbeta and 13 Jbeta primers. Method: immunoSEQ multiplex PCR; TCRdb's copy keeps in-frame clones and lacks some. The sample has 100,000 to 150,000 clones, over 75% seen once; the top ten hold approximately 4.5%. Sequenced input: PBMCs. This clonotype was sampled from a male donor in good health and CMV-seropositive. The genes are TRBV28 and TRBJ1-5; D call uncertain. CDR3 sequence (DNA): TGTGCCAGTGCTACTAATCAGCCCCAGCATTTT. Translated: CASATNQPQHF.